This is a list of T cell receptor beta chains from one sample in a study of cytomegalovirus exposure and HLA in healthy donors. Profiled with immunoSEQ multiplex PCR; TCRdb holds only in-frame clones, not every one. The sample records 150,000 to 200,000 clones, about 83% being singletons. Source material: PBMCs. These receptors originate from a woman between 18 and 30 years old in good health and CMV-seronegative. CDR3s include the opening cysteine and the closing phenylalanine or tryptophan. The order of the fields is J gene, V gene, clone size, CDR3 protein. A row's size may be missing; if present it is once, few, many or a size class.

TRBJ1-6	TRBV30	once	CAWSVSRQGNSPLHF
TRBJ2-3	TRBV2	NA	CASSELSLASTDTQYF
TRBJ1-1	TRBV29-1	NA	CSVEGHGTGGPEAFF
TRBJ2-2	TRBV15	NA	CATSRDLPGTGATGELFF
TRBJ2-3	TRBV4-1	few	CASSLLTSGGGDTQYF
TRBJ1-3	TRBV7-3	NA	CASSRGMTGNTIYF
TRBJ2-3	TRBV10-1	NA	CASSPNPGLGVGATDTQYF
TRBJ1-4	TRBV18	NA	CASSPRGHQAEKLFF
TRBJ1-5	TRBV27	NA	CASRRDRVSPQHF
TRBJ1-2	TRBV6-5	NA	CASSYGRTYPRGYTF
TRBJ1-1	TRBV18	NA	CASSRGDEAFF
TRBJ2-1	TRBV28	few	CASSPLAGGTYNEQFF
TRBJ2-2	TRBV5-1	NA	CASSPRTVNTGELFF
TRBJ2-1	TRBV21-1	many	CASSKKGAPGLERYNEQFF
TRBJ1-2	TRBV5-4	NA	CASGAGGIYGYTF
TRBJ1-1	TRBV5-4	once	CASSLVGRGTEAFF
TRBJ2-7	TRBV10-3	NA	CAINEQGYEQYF
TRBJ1-4	TRBV7-9	NA	CASSPGGYEKLFF
TRBJ1-2	TRBV27	NA	CASSLSYRDYGYTF
TRBJ1-1	TRBV5-4	NA	CASSFAHAGTEAFF
TRBJ2-3	TRBV4-2	few	CASSPLKGDTQYF
TRBJ2-3	TRBV2	NA	CARIPTGTDTQYF
TRBJ2-7	TRBV10-1	NA	CASSVSGQGEQYF
TRBJ2-3	TRBV10-3	NA	CAIRRAGVQEDTQYF
TRBJ2-4	TRBV6-7	NA	CASNRQGVAIQYF
TRBJ2-7	TRBV4-1	once	CASRQIAGGDEQYF
TRBJ2-3	TRBV7-2	NA	CASRAASTDTQYF
TRBJ1-1	TRBV30	once	CAWSRGRSEAFF
TRBJ1-5	TRBV30	NA	CAWSVRGGTGYQPQHF
TRBJ1-4	TRBV5-1	few	CASSLGTGSNEKLFF
TRBJ1-2	TRBV7-3	NA	CASSLPGQGLFGDGYTF
TRBJ2-7	TRBV4-1	NA	CASSQDHGIAGPNEQYF
TRBJ1-1	TRBV19	NA	CASSIVRTGRRATEAFF
TRBJ2-7	TRBV19	NA	CASSPGVEQYF
TRBJ2-1	TRBV30	NA	CAWSKGTSGPNEQFF
TRBJ1-2	TRBV30	NA	CASDNETGIIYGYTF
TRBJ1-1	TRBV6-5	NA	CASSRGVDSEAFF
TRBJ2-4	TRBV10-3	NA	CAISDPLAKNIQYF
TRBJ1-1	TRBV18	NA	CASSPSSQDTEAFF
TRBJ1-5	TRBV10-3	NA	CAISESRTVMDQPQHF
TRBJ1-1	TRBV11-3	NA	CASSLDSWNTEAFF
TRBJ1-1	TRBV2	NA	CASSVQGGTEAFF
TRBJ1-2	TRBV6-1	NA	CASSEMPLGGYGYTF
TRBJ1-5	TRBV4-2	few	CASSQVSGNSNQPQHF
TRBJ2-7	TRBV27	NA	CASSLSRGNYFYEQYF